This T cell receptor beta chain came from a study of response to subunit inactivated influenza vaccine (dated by TCRdb to the late 2010s). Looking at the study overall: Deep quantitative profiling of the T cell receptor repertoire was used in the study to follow responses to a trivalent subunit inactivated influenza vaccine.

General conclusions and limits of the study: The authors proposed that each seasonal influenza vaccination may bring in only a limited number of new T cells.

Libraries were built with RT-PCR. Sequencing was carried out with an Illumina HiSeq 2500. The public sequencing data were trimmed at Q25 with fastp and processed into clonotypes with MiXCR by TCRdb, which kept only in-frame beta chains. Duplicate CDR3 protein sequences are folded into a single record with the most common DNA and genes. The sample records about 540,000 distinct CDR3 sequences, roughly 15% of which are singletons. The ten largest clonotypes hold around 10% of the sample. The junction shows trimming of 7 bases on V and 2 bases on J, and the gene matches do not reach 7 bases of it. The cysteine opens and the phenylalanine closes a CDR3 of 14 amino acids. The retained sequence is limited to the CDR3, 42 bases, with the frame set at the first base. With respect to this clonotype: No antigen is known for it. No base quality information exists; no much larger clone differs at one position.

The sequence came from a middle-aged man who received an inactivated influenza vaccine. Donor details come from another sample of the same person, matched by shared clones. The sequencing here drew on PBMCs from blood, taken about 12 days after vaccination. In this chain, TRBV12-3 or TRBV12-4 is recombined with TRBJ2-5, and TRBD1 aligns with 7 junction nucleotides. The CDR3 region: CASNPTGIQETQYF. The bases read TGTGCCAGCAACCCGACAGGGATTCAAGAGACCCAGTACTTC.